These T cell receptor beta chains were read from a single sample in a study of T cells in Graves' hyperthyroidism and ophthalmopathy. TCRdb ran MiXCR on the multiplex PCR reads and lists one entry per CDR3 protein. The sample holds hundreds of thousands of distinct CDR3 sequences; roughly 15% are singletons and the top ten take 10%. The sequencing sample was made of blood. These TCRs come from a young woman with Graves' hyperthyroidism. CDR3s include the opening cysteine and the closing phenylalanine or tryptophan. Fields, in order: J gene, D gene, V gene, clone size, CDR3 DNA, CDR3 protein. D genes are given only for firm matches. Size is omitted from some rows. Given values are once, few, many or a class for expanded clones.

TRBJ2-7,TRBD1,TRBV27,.,TGTGCCAGCAGTTCCTATTGGGACAGCCATTACGAGCAGTACTTC,CASSSYWDSHYEQYF
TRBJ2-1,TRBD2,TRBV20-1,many,TGCAGTGCTTCGGGACTAGCGGGGTCCAATGAGCAGTTCTTC,CSASGLAGSNEQFF
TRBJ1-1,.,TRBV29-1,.,TGCAGCGTTGTGGGGGGGGGGAGGACCACTGAAGCTTTCTTT,CSVVGGGRTTEAFF
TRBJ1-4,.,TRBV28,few,TGTGCCAGCAGTTTTATGGAAAAACTGTTTTTT,CASSFMEKLFF
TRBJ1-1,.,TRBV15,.,TGTGCCACCAGCAGAGATCGGGCTGCCGTCACTGAAGCTTTCTTT,CATSRDRAAVTEAFF
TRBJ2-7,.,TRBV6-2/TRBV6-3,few,TGTGCCAGCAGTTACACCGACACCTACGAGCAGTACTTC,CASSYTDTYEQYF
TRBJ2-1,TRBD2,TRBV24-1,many,TGTGCCACCAGTGATCGAGGGACTAGCGGGAGCAATGAGCAGTTCTTC,CATSDRGTSGSNEQFF
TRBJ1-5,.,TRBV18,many,TGTGCCAGCTCACCCCAGGGAGGAGTTTATAATCAGCCCCAGCATTTT,CASSPQGGVYNQPQHF
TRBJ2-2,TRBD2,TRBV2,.,TGTGCCAGCAGCATAGGCGGGAGAGTCGGGGAGCTGTTTTTT,CASSIGGRVGELFF
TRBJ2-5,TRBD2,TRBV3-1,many,TGTGCCAGCAGCCTCCAGAGAGCGGGGGCGGAGACCCAGTACTTC,CASSLQRAGAETQYF
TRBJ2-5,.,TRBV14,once,TGTGCCAGCAACGGAAGGGCTGGTCCAACCGAGACCCAGTACTTC,CASNGRAGPTETQYF
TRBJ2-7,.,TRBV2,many,TGTGCCAGCAGTGTGACATTGGACGAGCAGTACTTC,CASSVTLDEQYF
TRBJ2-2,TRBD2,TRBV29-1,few,TGCAGCGTTGAAGTAGGTTTTAGCGGGGATATGAACACCGGGGAGCTGTTTTTT,CSVEVGFSGDMNTGELFF
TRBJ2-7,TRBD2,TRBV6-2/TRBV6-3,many,TGTGCCAGCAGAAGAATCCCGGGACGGGGGACTAGCGGGAGGAGATGGTACGAGCAGTACTTC,CASRRIPGRGTSGRRWYEQYF
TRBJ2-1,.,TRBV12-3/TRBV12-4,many,TGTGCCAGCAGTTTAGAGATCAATGAGCAGTTCTTC,CASSLEINEQFF
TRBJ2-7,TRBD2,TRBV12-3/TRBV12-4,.,TGTGCCAGCAGTTTTCGTAGTAGCGGGCGGTCCCTGAACGAGCAGTACTTC,CASSFRSSGRSLNEQYF